This passage covers 7 T cell receptor beta chains from one sample sequenced in a study of T-cell reconstitution after alpha-beta-depleted transplantation in children. Preparation of the TCRbeta library used unique molecular identifiers. TCRdb re-called the PCR reads through MiXCR, storing one row per CDR3 protein. The sample gives some 70,000 distinct CDR3 sequences, 7.3% of which show up once; approximately 2.4% is in the top ten. Source: PBMCs from the stem cell graft donor, taken from the stem cell graft. The receptors were sampled from a human donor who donated a stem cell graft to a child with acute lymphoblastic leukemia.

The chain carries TRBV10-2 and TRBJ2-1, with a weak D call TRBD2 (6 bases). This CDR3 region has 15 residues. The V end was cut by 6 bases, the J end by 5 bases, with 17 bases between. Looked up from germline, CDR1 is WSHSY and CDR2 is SAAADI. CDR3 region: CASRVAVVTNNEQFF. The CDR3 nucleotides read TGCGCCAGCAGAGTAGCGGTAGTTACAAACAATGAGCAGTTCTTC.

This clonotype has a count of ten or more. V and J are TRBV12-3 or TRBV12-4 and TRBJ2-7; a weak D match, TRBD2 (6 bases). The CDR3 is 14 amino acids. The V end was cut by 3 bases, the J end by 2 bases, with 11 bases between. CDR3 protein: CASSFRLATYEQYF. Here the CDR3 DNA reads TGTGCCAGCAGTTTTAGGCTAGCGACCTACGAGCAGTACTTC.

This clonotype has at least ten counts. The CDR3 DNA reads TGTGCCAGCAGTGTCCTTAGAGAGGAGCAGTACTTC. Translated, it gives CASSVLREEQYF. The chain has TRBV2 and TRBJ2-7, with D uncertain. In germline, CDR1 is SNHLY, CDR2 FYNNEI. The CDR3 covers 12 residues. Trimming shortened V by 4 bases and J by 7 bases, and 11 bases separated the two germline ends.

This clonotype was found many times. The chain recombines TRBV7-6 with TRBJ2-7; D unclear. CDR1 and CDR2 from the germline V gene are SGHVS and FNYEAQ. Trimming pared 1 base from V and 0 bases from J, leaving 10 bases between. There are 15 residues in the CDR3. CDR3 bases: TGTGCCAGCAGCTTAGAGGTCGGCAGCTCCTACGAGCAGTACTTC. The encoded protein is CASSLEVGSSYEQYF. The variable domain in full, with the rest retrieved from reference TRBV7-6 and TRBJ2-7, is GAGVSQSPRYKVTKRGQDVALRCDPISGHVSLYWYRQALGQGPEFLTYFNYEAQQDKSGLPNDRFSAERPEGSISTLTIQRTEQRDSAMYRCASSLEVGSSYEQYFGPGTRLTVT.

The V call is TRBV19, the J call TRBJ1-1; no reliable D call. CDR3 length: 15 residues. V dropped 0 bases and J dropped 4 bases, with 12 bases sitting between them. CDR1 and CDR2 (germline): LNHDA, SQIVND (reference sequence). CDR3 in DNA: TGTGCCAGTAGTATAGACCCGGGAAAGGGCACTGAAGCTTTCTTT. Translated, it gives CASSIDPGKGTEAFF.

This sequence joins TRBV2 and TRBJ2-3, with a weak D call TRBD2 (6 bases). Trimming cost V 9 bases and J 2 bases, with 12 bases left between them. Germline loops: CDR1 SNHLY, CDR2 FYNNEI. The CDR3 length is 13 residues. The CDR3 DNA reads TGTGCCAGTGGACGGGAGAACACAGATACGCAGTATTTT. Protein: CASGRENTDTQYF.

This clonotype has ten or more counts. The genes are TRBV25-1 and TRBJ2-3, with D perhaps TRBD2 (5 bases). Between the trimmed V and J ends, which lost 6 bases and 8 bases, there was a span of 6 bases. This CDR3 is built from 10 residues. Germline assignment: CDR1 MGHDK and CDR2 SYGVNS. The CDR3 spells CASRGSTQYF. CDR3 DNA sequence: TGTGCCAGCAGAGGGAGTACGCAGTATTTT.